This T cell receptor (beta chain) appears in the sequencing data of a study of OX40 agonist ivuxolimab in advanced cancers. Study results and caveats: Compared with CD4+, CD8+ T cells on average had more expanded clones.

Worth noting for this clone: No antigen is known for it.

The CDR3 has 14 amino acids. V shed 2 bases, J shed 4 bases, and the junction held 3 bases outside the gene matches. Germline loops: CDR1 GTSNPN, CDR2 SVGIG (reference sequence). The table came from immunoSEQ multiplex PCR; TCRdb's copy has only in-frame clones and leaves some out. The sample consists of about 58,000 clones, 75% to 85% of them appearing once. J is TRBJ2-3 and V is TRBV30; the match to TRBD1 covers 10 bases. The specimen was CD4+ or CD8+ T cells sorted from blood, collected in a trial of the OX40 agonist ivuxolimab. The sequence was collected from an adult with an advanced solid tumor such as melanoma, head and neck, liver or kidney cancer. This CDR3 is CAWSYGQGADTQYF. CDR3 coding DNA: TGTGCCTGGAGTTACGGACAGGGGGCAGATACGCAGTATTTT.